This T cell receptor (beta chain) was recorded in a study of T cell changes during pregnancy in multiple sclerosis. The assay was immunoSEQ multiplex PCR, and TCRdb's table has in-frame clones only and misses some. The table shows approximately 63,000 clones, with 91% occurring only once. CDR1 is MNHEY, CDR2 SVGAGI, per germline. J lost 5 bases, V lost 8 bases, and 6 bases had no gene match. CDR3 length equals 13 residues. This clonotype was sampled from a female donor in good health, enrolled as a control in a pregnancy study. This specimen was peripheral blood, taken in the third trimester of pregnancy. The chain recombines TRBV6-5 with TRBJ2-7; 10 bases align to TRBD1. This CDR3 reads CASQTGGFDEQYF. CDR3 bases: TGTGCCAGCCAGACAGGGGGCTTCGACGAGCAGTACTTC.